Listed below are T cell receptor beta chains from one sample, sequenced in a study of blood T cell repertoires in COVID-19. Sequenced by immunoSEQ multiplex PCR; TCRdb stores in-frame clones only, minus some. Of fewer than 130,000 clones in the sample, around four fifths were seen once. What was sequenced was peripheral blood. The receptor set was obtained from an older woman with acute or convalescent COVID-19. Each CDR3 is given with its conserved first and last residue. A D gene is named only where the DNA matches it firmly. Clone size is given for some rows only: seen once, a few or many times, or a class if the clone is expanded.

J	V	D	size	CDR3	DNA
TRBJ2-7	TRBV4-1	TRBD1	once	CASSLRDRVYEQYF	TGCGCCAGCAGCCTCCGGGACAGGGTCTACGAGCAGTACTTC
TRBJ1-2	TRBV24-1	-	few	CATSDSQVDSYGYTF	TGTGCCACCAGTGATTCCCAGGTCGATTCCTATGGCTACACCTTC
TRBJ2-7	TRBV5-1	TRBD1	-	CASSLGDRTYEQYF	TGCGCCAGCAGCTTAGGGGACAGGACCTACGAGCAGTACTTC
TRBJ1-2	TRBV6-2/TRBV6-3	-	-	CASSSGTTYGYTF	TGTGCCAGCAGTTCTGGGACTACCTATGGCTACACCTTC
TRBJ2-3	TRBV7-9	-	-	CASSPSRGTGSGTDTQYF	TGTGCCAGCAGCCCGTCACGGGGTACAGGGTCGGGCACAGATACGCAGTATTTT
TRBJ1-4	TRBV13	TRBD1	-	CATQGQSTNEKLFF	TGTGCCACGCAGGGACAGTCAACTAATGAAAAACTGTTTTTT
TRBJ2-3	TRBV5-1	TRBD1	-	CASSSPRDRATDTQYF	TGCGCCAGCAGCTCCCCCCGGGACAGGGCCACAGATACGCAGTATTTT
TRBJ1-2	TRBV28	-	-	CASSLRGSGYGYTF	TGTGCCAGCAGTTTAAGAGGGTCGGGCTATGGCTACACCTTC
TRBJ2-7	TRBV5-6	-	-	CASSSGQPYEQYF	TGTGCCAGCAGCTCTGGACAGCCCTACGAGCAGTACTTC
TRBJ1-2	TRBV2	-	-	CASSENRENYGYTF	TGTGCCAGCAGTGAGAACAGGGAAAACTATGGCTACACCTTC
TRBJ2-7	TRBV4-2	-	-	CASSQDGLSRGIAEQYF	TGTGCCAGCAGCCAAGACGGATTGAGCAGGGGAATCGCCGAGCAGTACTTC
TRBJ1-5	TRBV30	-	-	CAWSGVNSNQPQHF	TGTGCCTGGAGTGGAGTAAATAGCAATCAGCCCCAGCATTTT
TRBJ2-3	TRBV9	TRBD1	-	CASSLTDRVSTDTQYF	TGTGCCAGCAGCCTTACGGACAGGGTTAGCACAGATACGCAGTATTTT
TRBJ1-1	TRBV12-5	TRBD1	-	CASGLNRDREAFF	TGTGCTAGTGGTTTGAACCGGGACAGAGAAGCTTTCTTT
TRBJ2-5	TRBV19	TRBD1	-	CASSRTGAGETQYF	TGTGCCAGTAGTAGGACAGGGGCGGGAGAGACCCAGTACTTC
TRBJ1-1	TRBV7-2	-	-	CASSPGIQNTEAFF	TGTGCCAGCAGCCCAGGCATCCAGAACACTGAAGCTTTCTTT
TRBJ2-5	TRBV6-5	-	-	CASPLDRYSQETQYF	TGTGCCAGCCCCCTCGACAGATACTCGCAAGAGACCCAGTACTTC
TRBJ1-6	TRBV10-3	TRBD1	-	CAAQGLLNNSPLHF	TGTGCCGCACAGGGGTTACTTAATAATTCACCCCTCCACTTT
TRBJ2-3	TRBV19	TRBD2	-	CASSVSSGVNLNTQYF	TGTGCCAGTAGTGTGTCTAGCGGGGTCAATTTGAATACGCAGTATTTT
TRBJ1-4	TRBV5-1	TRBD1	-	CASSPEGPGTGDEKLFF	TGCGCCAGCAGCCCCGAAGGCCCCGGGACAGGGGATGAAAAACTGTTTTTT
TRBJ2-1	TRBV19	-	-	CASPMVGRDNEQFF	TGTGCCAGCCCTATGGTCGGTCGGGACAATGAGCAGTTCTTC
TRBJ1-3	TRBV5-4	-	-	CASSLGGPISGNTIYF	TGTGCCAGCAGCTTGGGGGGGCCAATCTCTGGAAACACCATATATTTT